This TCR beta chain was captured in a study of cytomegalovirus exposure and HLA in healthy donors (dated 2017 in TCRdb). With regard to the full study: According to an earlier analysis of 587 of the donors, roughly 180 million T cells yielded approximately 120 million unique TCR beta sequences and approximately 300 Gb of sequence data. An early release that covered several hundred HLA-typed donors contained approximately 290 gigabases of sequencing data and tens of millions of unique TCR sequences. The genetic ancestry cluster associated with self-reported Caucasian donors included about four fifths of the roughly 390 genotyped donors. The aim of the study was to test whether cataloging public T cell receptors could identify signatures of past pathogen exposure. The study profiled the T cell repertoires of some 610 subjects by immunosequencing and related them to cytomegalovirus serostatus. A separate validation cohort of over a hundred different subjects was used in addition to the 666-subject first cohort. High-throughput TCR immunosequencing, statistical association of individual TCRs with disease status, and machine learning were combined to predict cytomegalovirus infection status. To study patterns of TCR occurrence, a later analysis re-analyzed previously published TCR beta repertoires from 600 to 750 donors and added high-resolution HLA genotyping. Rather than using new phenotypic data, the later analysis identified candidate immune exposures from TCR beta sequences and from how often those sequences occurred across donors. An earlier analysis of some 500 of the donors applied high-throughput TCR beta sequencing to assess whether each TCR beta V gene segment acted as functional or pseudogenic. Donor age, sex, ethnicity and CMV serostatus were collected together with the repertoire data. In a later genetic analysis, genome-wide SNP genotypes for about 60% of the 666 donors were used, and that subset was treated as a discovery cohort. All discovery cohort repertoires had been generated using a single sequencing platform. HLA typing included class I and class II loci at four-digit resolution. The number of typed donors differed by locus: about 620-630 for A, B, C, DRB1 and DQB1; 522 for DQA1; approximately 610 for DPA1; and 450 to 480 for DPB1. Several DR-DQ haplotypes were handled as single units for association and clustering because linkage in the cohort was strong. Among some 410 genotyped donors of the cohort, an average of approximately 240,000 unique TCR beta nucleotide sequences was sequenced per donor, of which roughly 17% were non-productive. General study outcomes and caveats: Most TCR sequences were observed very rarely across donors, whereas some public TCRs were present in many individuals. In a later analysis, several top co-occurrence clusters were reported to appear linked to parvovirus B19, influenza, CMV and Epstein-Barr virus. A few of the identified cytomegalovirus-associated TCR beta chains were confirmed in vitro to be specific for cytomegalovirus antigens. Because the 87-base-pair reads could not distinguish some IMGT-functional V segments, including TRBV6-2 and TRBV6-3, those segments were excluded. Approximately 18 rarely observed V segments, including chromosome 9 orphons, were excluded from the earlier analysis of a few hundred of the donors because counts were too low. In a later analysis, HLA-associated TCR beta chains were found to be more clonally expanded and to have lower generation probabilities than equally common non-associated chains. A cluster of highly shared sequence variants was judged likely to be a technical artifact of the sequencing pipeline. A further reported finding was that TCR beta sequences accurately predicted the HLA-A and HLA-B alleles for most subjects in the first cohort. Only TCR beta chains were sequenced in this cohort, and the absence of alpha or paired-chain data limited detectable features. A total of 150 to 200 TCR beta chains were listed by the study as associated with cytomegalovirus. In a later analysis, 15,000 to 20,000 TCR beta sequences were associated with specific HLA alleles at a false discovery rate of 0.05. In a later genetic analysis, a missense DCLRE1C variant was associated with V-gene and J-gene trimming of TCR beta chains, and the association was replicated in an independent cohort. Because some donors lacked HLA typing at each locus, the association tests relied only on the typed subset. An earlier analysis of around 540 of the donors showed that most TCR beta V segments appeared in productive rearrangements either about 90% or about 30% of the time, which broadly matched IMGT annotations. According to the authors, the approach could potentially be generalized to other disease states and immunological phenotypes. Correlated functional status among segregating V segments might reflect linkage disequilibrium, but an unknown experimental factor could not be ruled out. According to a later genetic analysis, donors in an Asian-associated ancestry cluster had fewer N-insertions in productive TCRs than the approximately 670-donor mean. According to a later analysis, most CMV-associated TCR beta chains appeared to be HLA-restricted, and the HLA associations seemed to be driven largely by CMV exposure. Cytomegalovirus status was reported to be diagnosed by the classifier with high specificity and sensitivity in both the original and validation cohorts. For the cohort, immune exposure information was limited to CMV serostatus. Strong co-occurrence of HLA alleles, especially DR and DQ, made assigning TCR associations to individual alleles difficult. According to a later analysis, TCR association rates differed among HLA loci, with DRB1 alleles showing the most associated TCRs and HLA-C alleles showing the fewest. The presence/absence analyses assumed that sequencing depth was roughly uniform across donors, and that assumption may not be true.

To note about this clone: It lacks a known antigen. Within one base of it there is no much larger clone, and no base qualities were kept.

The CDR3 goes from the cysteine to the phenylalanine over 16 residues. Here the CDR3 DNA is all that survives: 48 bases in frame from base 1. According to the germline V gene, CDR1 reads SGHTA and CDR2 reads FQGNSA. Trimming removed 1 base from V and 0 bases from J, leaving 7 bases between the germline ends. The receptor library was made with the immunoSEQ multiplex PCR assay. The multiplex PCR relied on a mix of 60 forward primers for TCR Vbeta segments and 13 reverse primers for TCR Jbeta segments. Amplification of the CDR3 region of rearranged TCR beta genes was performed with a multiplex PCR assay on genomic DNA. On the Illumina HiSeq System, the amplified TCR beta libraries were sequenced as 87-base-pair reads. In the paper's pipeline: A later analysis counted approximately 84 million unique TCR beta chains across the 640 or so repertoires, and some 11 million of these chains were shared by at least two donors. To remove PCR and sequencing errors, raw reads were error-corrected and collapsed into unique sequences using a nearest-neighbor algorithm that merged closely related sequences. To assign V, D and J gene segments, CDR3 sequences were aligned to IMGT reference sequences. Each retained sequence needed at least a six-nucleotide match to both a V gene segment and a J gene segment. A rearrangement counted as productive if the CDR3 had no stop codons and remained in frame with V and J, and every other rearrangement counted as non-productive. CDR3 was defined according to IMGT convention as the region running from the second conserved V-encoded cysteine to the conserved J-encoded phenylalanine. The earlier analysis of some 540 of the donors excluded any sequence lacking an unambiguous match to a single V gene segment. An earlier analysis of several hundred of the donors called V segments functional above 56.7% productive rearrangements and segregating when the between-donor standard deviation exceeded 5%. A statistical classification framework was developed to diagnose cytomegalovirus status using the catalog of TCR beta chain sequences. In a later analysis, V and J genes were assigned by comparing TCR nucleotide sequences against IMGT/GENE-DB human TR gene sequences. In a later analysis, CDR3 sequences and most-parsimonious VDJ recombination scenarios were assigned using the TCRdist pipeline. A later analysis defined each TCR beta chain by its CDR3 amino acid sequence plus V-gene family, and excluded reads lacking a unique V-gene family. To address suspected cross-contamination and a sequencing artifact, a later analysis removed 592 highly shared, low-generation-probability nucleotide sequences. For each public chain, a later analysis derived a clonal expansion index from normalized ranks of inferred template counts within each repertoire. Generation probabilities in a later analysis came from a VDJ recombination model fitted to out-of-frame rearrangements, and those results were checked against IGoR. A later analysis scored TCR-TCR, TCR-HLA and TCR-CMV co-occurrence with hypergeometric tests, applying a repertoire-size bias correction to TCR pairs. A later analysis estimated false discovery rates by permuting HLA or CMV assignments 20 times. In a later analysis, co-occurring TCRs were grouped with DBSCAN, and TCRdist sequence similarity was added when clustering was performed within HLA-allele-positive subsets. Repertoires with fewer than 30,000 or more than 120,000 public chains were left out of co-occurrence clustering, as were four to six repertoires with anomalous nucleotide sharing. TCRdb stores this immuneACCESS table with in-frame sequences only. Part of the clones is absent; in the studies checked, under half of the shortfall reflects unresolved V genes, and no reason is known for the rest. V, J and clone size derive from that table, while D and trimming were established from the DNA sequence. For this sample the table gives around 300,000 clones, of which 70% to 90% were detected only once. The ten largest make up 2% to 3% of the sample.

The cohort consisted of 600 to 750 healthy bone marrow donors. At the time of sampling, every cohort member was nominally healthy, though immune exposures that went unrecorded were likely present. The donor was CMV seronegative and was included in the group of a few hundred seronegative cohort members. A peripheral blood sample was provided by each donor, and peripheral blood mononuclear cells were used for TCR beta sequencing. Genomic DNA extraction from the blood cell samples was performed with the Qiagen DNeasy Blood Extraction Kit. The sample was PBMCs. The rearranged chain carries TRBV7-2 and TRBJ1-6; the D gene cannot be named for sure. This sequence originates from a woman aged 18-29 years in good health and CMV-seronegative. This receptor has the CDR3 CASSLGGYSYNSPLHF. The sequenced DNA: TGTGCCAGCAGCTTAGGAGGCTACTCCTATAATTCACCCCTCCACTTT.